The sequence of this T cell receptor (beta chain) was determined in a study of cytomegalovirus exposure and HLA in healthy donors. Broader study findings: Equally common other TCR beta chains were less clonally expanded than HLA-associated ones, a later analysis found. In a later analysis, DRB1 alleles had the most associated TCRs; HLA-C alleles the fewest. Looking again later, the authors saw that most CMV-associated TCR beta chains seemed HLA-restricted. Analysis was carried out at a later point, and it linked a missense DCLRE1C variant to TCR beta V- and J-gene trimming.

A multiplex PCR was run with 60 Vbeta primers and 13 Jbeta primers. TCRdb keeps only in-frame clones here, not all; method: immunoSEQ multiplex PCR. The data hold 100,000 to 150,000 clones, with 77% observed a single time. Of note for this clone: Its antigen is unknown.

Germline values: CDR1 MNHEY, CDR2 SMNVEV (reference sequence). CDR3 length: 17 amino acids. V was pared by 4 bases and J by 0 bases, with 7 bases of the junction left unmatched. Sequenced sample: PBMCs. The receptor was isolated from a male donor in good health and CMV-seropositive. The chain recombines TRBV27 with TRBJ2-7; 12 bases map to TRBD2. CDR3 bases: TGTGCCAGCAGTTCCCTGAGACTAGCGGGGGACTCCTACGAGCAGTACTTC. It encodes CASSSLRLAGDSYEQYF.